The 19 T cell receptor beta chains below were found in one sample sequenced in a study of blood T cell repertoires in COVID-19. The method was immunoSEQ multiplex PCR; TCRdb's version includes in-frame clones alone and lacks a portion of them. The repertoire holds 150,000 to 200,000 clones, around 79% seen once, with 15% to 20% in the top ten. Sequenced: peripheral blood. The receptor set was obtained from a man between 60 and 75 years old with active or convalescent COVID-19.

Only one count was recorded for this clone. The chain employs TRBV6-6 and TRBJ2-7; no clear D. The V gene's germline CDR1 is MNHNY and CDR2 SVGAGI (reference sequence). The CDR3 totals 11 residues. Trimming stripped 5 bases from V and 1 base from J, with 3 bases between. In DNA form, the CDR3 reads TGTGCCAGCAGTCCATCCTACGAGCAGTACTTC. This encodes CASSPSYEQYF.

The J gene is TRBJ2-3, the V gene TRBV5-1, with D possibly TRBD2 on 5 matching bases. Trimming shortened V by 0 bases and J by 4 bases, and 12 bases separated the two germline ends. The CDR3 is made up of 15 amino acids. From germline, CDR1 is SGHRS and CDR2 YFSETQ. The CDR3 coding sequence is TGCGCCAGCAGCTTGGGTTCCACCGGGGCAGATACGCAGTATTTT. This gives the protein CASSLGSTGADTQYF.

The chain carries TRBV6-4 and TRBJ2-2; 7 bases align to TRBD2. Per germline, CDR1 MRHNA and CDR2 SNTAGT. CDR3 length: 14 amino acids. The ends lost 7 bases at V and 8 bases at J; junction bases unmatched: 10. The CDR3 loop is CASTPERGSGELFF. The CDR3 DNA sequence: TGTGCCAGCACCCCCGAGCGGGGTTCGGGGGAGCTGTTTTTT.

Concerning this clone itself: Distinct nucleotide sequences in the sample also encode this CDR3. The chain uses TRBV6-2 or TRBV6-3 and TRBJ1-2, with 8 bases identical to TRBD1. The germline V gene encodes CDR1 MNHEY and CDR2 SVGEGT. The length of the CDR3 is 15 residues. With 0 bases clipped from V and 2 bases from J, the junction kept 2 bases outside the gene matches. For the CDR3, the DNA is TGTGCCAGCAGTTACTCGAGACAGGGGAACTATGGCTACACCTTC. Protein: CASSYSRQGNYGYTF.

The gene calls are TRBV6-5 and TRBJ1-5; D is undetermined. The CDR3 covers 15 residues. Germline CDR1 and CDR2: MNHEY and SVGAGI. Trimming cost V 1 base and J 5 bases, with 12 bases left between them. The CDR3, as DNA: TGTGCCAGCAGTTACTATCGAGGGAAATATCAGCCCCAGCATTTT. It encodes CASSYYRGKYQPQHF.

J is TRBJ2-1 and V is TRBV5-6, with TRBD2 matching 10 bases. Germline V gives CDR1 SGHDT, CDR2 YYEEEE. V lost 0 bases and J lost 6; bases outside the gene matches: 6. CDR3 size: 16 residues. The CDR3 region has the DNA TGTGCCAGCAGCTTGGAAGCGGGAGGGCCAGGCAATGAGCAGTTCTTC. Amino acid sequence: CASSLEAGGPGNEQFF.

The V gene is TRBV6-2 or TRBV6-3, the J gene TRBJ2-7; possible D gene TRBD1, 5 bases. Germline CDR1 is MNHEY and CDR2 is SVGEGT. Trimming pared 2 bases from V and 2 bases from J, leaving 10 bases between. This CDR3 has 14 residues. In DNA form, the CDR3 reads TGTGCCAGCAGTTACGGGCCAGGGACCTACGAGCAGTACTTC. Translation gives CASSYGPGTYEQYF.

On this clone: At one end, the junction sequence differs from germline, possibly due to a read error. The same CDR3 is also encoded by other DNA sequences in this sample. The chain recombines TRBV3-1 (or the pseudogene TRBV3-2) with TRBJ2-1, with 7 bases aligning to TRBD2. This CDR3 has 15 amino acids. Germline assignment: CDR1 LGHDT and CDR2 YNNKEL (reference sequence). The CDR3, as DNA: TGCGCCAGCTCCAAGGGGCGCGGGAGTCTGAATGAGCAGTTCTTC. Its protein is CASSKGRGSLNEQFF.

The genes are TRBV2 and TRBJ2-3; tentatively, D is TRBD1 (6 bases). CDR3 length equals 15 residues. Trimming cost V 4 bases and J 2 bases, with 13 bases left between them. Looked up from germline, CDR1 is SNHLY and CDR2 is FYNNEI. The CDR3 nucleotides read TGTGCCAGCAGTGCTATCCGGGACATCACAGATACGCAGTATTTT. It translates to CASSAIRDITDTQYF. The variable domain in full, with the rest retrieved from reference TRBV2 and TRBJ2-3, is EPEVTQTPSHQVTQMGQEVILRCVPISNHLYFYWYRQILGQKVEFLVSFYNNEISEKSEIFDDQFSVERPDGSNFTLKIRSTKLEDSAMYFCASSAIRDITDTQYFGPGTRLTVL.

The V call is TRBV6-5, the J call TRBJ2-7, with a possible D match to TRBD1 (6 bases). The V end lost 0 bases, the J end lost 6 bases, and 12 bases lay between the germline ends. CDR3 length: 14 residues. The germline V gene has CDR1 MNHEY and CDR2 SVGAGI. The CDR3 loop is CASSYSTGPLEQYF. CDR3 in DNA: TGTGCCAGCAGTTACTCCACAGGGCCTCTCGAGCAGTACTTC.

The V call is TRBV5-4, the J call TRBJ2-1; TRBD2 agrees at 10 bases. The V gene's germline CDR1 is SGHNT and CDR2 YYREEE (reference sequence). The CDR3 is made up of 15 amino acids. J was trimmed by 6 bases and V by 5 bases; bases with no gene match: 8. Here the CDR3 DNA reads TGTGCCAGCAGTCCTGGACTAGCGGTGCCCAATGAGCAGTTCTTC. This gives the protein CASSPGLAVPNEQFF.

This chain connects TRBV30 to TRBJ2-3; weak D call: TRBD1 (5 bases). V was cut by 3 bases and J by 3 bases, with 13 bases left in between. The CDR3 covers 14 residues. Germline V lookup: CDR1 GTSNPN, CDR2 SVGIG (reference sequence). CDR3 nucleotide sequence: TGTGCCTGGAGGGGTGACAGTGGGACAGATACGCAGTATTTT. Protein product: CAWRGDSGTDTQYF.

J is TRBJ2-2 and V is TRBV18, with 7 bases aligning to TRBD1. Trimming at V came to 3 bases and at J to 6 bases, leaving 1 base not matched to a gene. CDR1 and CDR2 (germline): KGHSH, LQKENI. The CDR3 length is 13 residues. The CDR3: CASSPGTAGELFF. The CDR3 region has the DNA TGTGCCAGCTCACCTGGGACAGCCGGGGAGCTGTTTTTT.

V usage is TRBV30 and J usage is TRBJ2-1; D might be TRBD2 (5 bases). Germline V gene data show CDR1 as GTSNPN and CDR2 as SVGIG (reference sequence). The CDR3 runs to 14 residues. Trimming shortened V by 5 bases and J by 0 bases, and 11 bases separated the two germline ends. In DNA, the CDR3 is TGTGCCTGGGGAAGCGGATACTCCTACAATGAGCAGTTCTTC. Protein: CAWGSGYSYNEQFF.

The CDR3 bases are TGCGCCAGCAGCTTCGGGGAGACTAGCACAGATACGCAGTATTTT. Its translation is CASSFGETSTDTQYF. The rearrangement links TRBV5-1 to TRBJ2-3, with a weak D call TRBD2 (5 bases). The CDR3 has 15 residues. Trimming left V 2 bases short and J 0 bases short, with 10 bases between. Germline V gives CDR1 SGHRS, CDR2 YFSETQ.

The rearrangement links TRBV27 to TRBJ2-6; 7 bases agree with TRBD1. Germline V CDR1 and CDR2: MNHEY, SMNVEV (reference sequence). Trimming took 3 bases from V and 4 from J; bases not matched to a gene: 6. This CDR3 contains 16 residues. This CDR3 is CASSFRGLRGANVLTF. The CDR3 DNA reads as TGTGCCAGCAGTTTTAGGGGGCTCAGAGGGGCCAACGTCCTGACTTTC.

The chain has TRBV4-3 and TRBJ2-2; D is unclear. The germline V gene encodes CDR1 LGHNA and CDR2 YSLEER. V lost 0 bases to trimming and J lost 1 base, with 6 bases between them. There are 15 residues in the CDR3. The CDR3 here is CASSQDRRNTGELFF. In nucleotides, the CDR3 is TGCGCCAGCAGCCAAGATCGTCGGAACACCGGGGAGCTGTTTTTT.

The rearrangement uses TRBV6-1 and TRBJ2-7; no clear D gene. V was shortened by 1 base and J by 2 bases, with 6 bases between the two germline ends. The CDR3 consists of 13 residues. Germline CDR1 reads MNHNS; CDR2 reads SASEGT. The CDR3 coding sequence is TGTGCCAGCAGTGAAGGACAAGCCTACGAGCAGTACTTC. Its translation is CASSEGQAYEQYF.

The chain recombines TRBV27 with TRBJ1-6; TRBD1 matches at 8 bases. In germline, CDR1 is MNHEY, CDR2 SMNVEV (reference sequence). V shed 5 bases, J shed 9 bases, and the junction held 21 bases outside the gene matches. The CDR3 spans 19 residues. In DNA, the CDR3 is TGTGCCAGCAGTCCAGTCCCGGGACAGGTCCTAAGACGCATTTCACCCCTCCACTTT. Its protein product is CASSPVPGQVLRRISPLHF.